These 31 T cell receptor beta chains share one sample of origin, sequenced in a study of shared clonotypes between healthy human individuals. Assay used: immunoSEQ multiplex PCR; TCRdb lists only in-frame clones, some missing. The sample lists around 330,000 clones, roughly 70% occurring once. Material for sequencing was memory CD4+ T cells sorted from blood. Stated subset: CD45RA-negative fraction. The receptors were sampled from a man aged 25-45 years in good health.

The chain is built from TRBV5-4 and TRBJ2-3, with TRBD1 as a possible D gene (7 bases). V gave up 4 bases and J gave up 2 bases, with 14 bases separating them. This CDR3 comprises 15 residues. Germline loops: CDR1 SGHNT, CDR2 YYREEE (reference sequence). CDR3 sequence: CASSRRGVVTDTQYF. The CDR3, as DNA: TGTGCCAGCAGCCGCAGGGGGGTAGTCACAGATACGCAGTATTTT.

The chain is built from TRBV18 and TRBJ2-5; a possible D gene is TRBD2 (6 bases). Deletions cut 11 bases from V and 5 bases from J, with 15 bases between. CDR3 length: 12 residues. CDR1 and CDR2 (germline): KGHSH, LQKENI. The CDR3 here is CASDLGRETQYF. The DNA for the CDR3 is TGTGCCTCCGACCTAGGGAGGGAGACCCAGTACTTC.

Concerning this clone: The junction shows a germline mismatch at one end, possibly a read error. The chain joins TRBV7-2 to TRBJ2-1; 10 positions match TRBD2. Germline V gene data show CDR1 as SGHTA and CDR2 as FQGNSA. The CDR3 is 13 amino acids. The CDR3 nucleotides read TGTGCCAGCAGCCCCCAGCCCAGCGGGAGGGGGGTCTTC. Encoded protein: CASSPQPSGRGVF.

V gene TRBV21-1 combines with J gene TRBJ2-2; TRBD1 is taken as the D call from the table, unchecked against the DNA. TRBV21-1 is annotated as a pseudogene. The CDR3 spans 15 residues. The CDR3 loop reads CASSHDRGRTGELFF. The CDR3 DNA is TGTGCCAGCAGCCATGACAGGGGGCGCACCGGGGAGCTGTTTTTT.

This chain connects TRBV5-4 to TRBJ2-7, with D unclear. V was trimmed by 4 bases and J by 2 bases, leaving 10 bases between them. The CDR3 totals 13 residues. Germline V gene lookup returns CDR1 SGHNT and CDR2 YYREEE (reference sequence). CDR3 in amino acids: CASSRYTTYEQYF. The CDR3 coding sequence is TGTGCCAGCAGCAGGTATACTACCTACGAGCAGTACTTC. The whole variable domain, filled in from reference TRBV5-4 and TRBJ2-7, reads ETGVTQSPTHLIKTRGQQVTLRCSSQSGHNTVSWYQQALGQGPQFIFQYYREEENGRGNFPPRFSGLQFPNYSSELNVNALELDDSALYLCASSRYTTYEQYFGPGTRLTVT.

The chain links TRBV7-2 to TRBJ2-6; D gene ambiguous. CDR1 and CDR2 from the germline V gene are SGHTA and FQGNSA. V lost 5 bases, J lost 0 bases, and 5 bases lay in between. The CDR3 has 14 amino acids. The CDR3 nucleotides are TGTGCCAGCAGCCCCAGCTCTGGGGCCAACGTCCTGACTTTC. Residues: CASSPSSGANVLTF.

This clone was recorded a few times. V and J are TRBV7-8 and TRBJ1-2; possible D gene TRBD1, 6 bases. CDR1 and CDR2 (germline): SGHVS, FQNEAQ. V dropped 4 bases and J dropped 4 bases, with 10 bases sitting between them. The CDR3 runs to 13 residues. DNA for the CDR3: TGTGCCAGCAGCTCTGGGGGCAGCTATGGCTACACCTTC. It yields the protein CASSSGGSYGYTF.

The chain couples TRBV28 to TRBJ2-7; D possibly corresponds to TRBD2 (6 bases). V was trimmed by 4 bases and J by 0 bases, leaving 13 bases between them. Germline V gene data show CDR1 as MDHEN and CDR2 as SYDVKM. The CDR3 totals 15 residues. CDR3 bases: TGTGCCAGCAGTTGGAGTAGCGGAAGCTCCTACGAGCAGTACTTC. Its translation: CASSWSSGSSYEQYF.

This clone occurred once. J is TRBJ2-1 and V is TRBV15; TRBD1 is a possible D gene (5 bases). V lost 1 base, J lost 0 bases, and 10 bases lay in between. Germline V gene lookup returns CDR1 LNHNV and CDR2 YYDKDF (reference sequence). CDR3 length: 16 residues. CDR3 sequence (DNA): TGTGCCACCAGCAGAGGAGACAGTAGCTCCTACAATGAGCAGTTCTTC. Residues: CATSRGDSSSYNEQFF.

The table lists this clone with many counts. The J gene is TRBJ2-7, the V gene TRBV5-1, with TRBD1 identical over 7 bases. Germline V gene lookup returns CDR1 SGHRS and CDR2 YFSETQ. The CDR3 contains 15 residues. After removal of 1 base from V and 5 bases from J, the junction contained 9 bases not matched to a gene. The CDR3 spells CASSLNDRESNEQYF. The CDR3, as DNA: TGCGCCAGCAGCTTGAATGACAGGGAATCGAACGAGCAGTACTTC.

J is TRBJ1-5 and V is TRBV7-6, with D tentatively TRBD1 (5 bases). Germline assignment: CDR1 SGHVS and CDR2 FNYEAQ. V lost 6 bases to trimming and J lost 0 bases, with 15 bases between them. The CDR3 is made up of 16 amino acids. CDR3 residues: CASSPTVRNSNQPQHF. CDR3 DNA: TGTGCCAGCAGTCCGACAGTCAGAAATAGCAATCAGCCCCAGCATTTT.

V gene TRBV7-9 combines with J gene TRBJ2-7; possibly TRBD2 for D (6 bases). The CDR3 extends over 14 amino acids. Germline CDR1 reads SEHNR; CDR2 reads FQNEAQ (reference sequence). Deletions cut 0 bases from V and 6 bases from J, with 12 bases between. This chain's CDR3 is CASSLAAGRSEQYF. The CDR3 DNA reads TGTGCCAGCAGCTTAGCCGCGGGACGCTCCGAGCAGTACTTC.

This clone appeared a single time. This chain joins TRBV5-4 and TRBJ2-7, with D possibly matching TRBD1 (7 bases). Trimming stripped 4 bases from V and 6 bases from J, with 17 bases between. The germline V gene encodes CDR1 SGHNT and CDR2 YYREEE (reference sequence). The CDR3 covers 14 residues. The CDR3 region has the DNA TGTGCCAGCAGCAGCGAGGGGGCGCGGGGCGAGCAGTACTTC. It translates to CASSSEGARGEQYF.

In this sample, this clone turned up a few times. This rearrangement joins TRBV4-1 to TRBJ2-3, with TRBD2 identical over 12 bases. V shed 4 bases and J 3 bases; nucleotides not matched to a gene: 2. The CDR3 covers 15 residues. Germline V gene lookup returns CDR1 MGHRA and CDR2 YSYEKL. CDR3 DNA: TGCGCCAGCAGCCTTGGACTAGCGGGAACAGATACGCAGTATTTT. Translating gives CASSLGLAGTDTQYF.

The chain has TRBV25-1 and TRBJ2-3, with TRBD2 matching 9 bases. J lost 7 bases, V lost 3 bases, and 14 bases had no gene match. The germline V gene has CDR1 MGHDK and CDR2 SYGVNS. The CDR3 has 17 residues. The CDR3 bases are TGTGCCAGCAGTGATCCTCATAGCGGGAGCGCACTATATACGCAGTATTTT. Its translation is CASSDPHSGSALYTQYF.

The gene calls are TRBV10-3 and TRBJ2-3; 8 bases match TRBD1. J gave up 3 bases and V 3 bases, and 5 bases lay outside the gene matches. Germline V gene data show CDR1 as ENHRY and CDR2 as SYGVKD. The CDR3 extends over 15 amino acids. The CDR3 reads CAISEPGQATDTQYF. CDR3 DNA: TGTGCCATCAGTGAACCGGGACAGGCAACAGATACGCAGTATTTT.

This rearrangement joins TRBV6-1 to TRBJ2-7; D ambiguous. Germline V lookup: CDR1 MNHNS, CDR2 SASEGT. The ends were cut back, 6 bases at V and 0 bases at J, with 15 bases in the middle. This CDR3 region has 15 residues. The DNA for the CDR3 is TGTGCCAGCAGGGATTTCGGCCGGGTCTCCTACGAGCAGTACTTC. Translated: CASRDFGRVSYEQYF.

J is TRBJ2-1 and V is TRBV6-6; 10 nucleotides agree with TRBD2. Germline CDR1 is MNHNY and CDR2 is SVGAGI (reference sequence). With V trimmed by 0 bases and J by 6 bases, 5 bases remained unmatched. The CDR3 has 16 amino acids. The CDR3 region has the DNA TGTGCCAGCAGTTACTCCGGGACTAGCGTTGGCAATGAGCAGTTCTTC. Its protein product is CASSYSGTSVGNEQFF.

The gene calls are TRBV7-9 and TRBJ2-5, with 10 nucleotides matching TRBD2. This CDR3 region has 14 residues. Germline V gene sequence: CDR1 SEHNR, CDR2 FQNEAQ (reference sequence). The junction had 7 bases not matched to a gene; V was cut back by 5 bases and J by 7 bases. The CDR3 coding sequence is TGTGCCAGCAGCACGGGACTAGCGTACGGGACCCAGTACTTC. Translating gives CASSTGLAYGTQYF.

This clone was detected only once. The rearrangement joins TRBV5-1 to TRBJ2-3; weak D call: TRBD2 (6 bases). With 4 bases removed from V and 6 bases from J, the gap between germline ends came to 18 bases. The CDR3 contains 15 residues. CDR1 and CDR2 (germline): SGHRS, YFSETQ. The CDR3 DNA reads as TGCGCCAGCAGCATCCCGAAGACTAGATTGGATACGCAGTATTTT. Translating it yields CASSIPKTRLDTQYF.

The chain combines TRBV7-3 with TRBJ2-1; D gene ambiguous. The CDR3 covers 16 residues. The V end lost 1 base, the J end lost 4 bases, and 14 bases lay between the germline ends. CDR1 and CDR2 from the germline V gene are SGHTA and FQGTGA. CDR3 DNA: TGTGCCAGCAGCTTAAATTCGGCTTCAACGTACAATGAGCAGTTCTTC. Translation gives CASSLNSASTYNEQFF.

The chain joins TRBV4-3 to TRBJ2-7; possibly TRBD2 for D (6 bases). V lost 0 bases and J 0 bases, leaving 21 bases between the germline ends. This CDR3 is built from 19 residues. Germline V gene data show CDR1 as LGHNA and CDR2 as YSLEER. The CDR3 nucleotides read TGCGCCAGCAGCCAAGACCCGGCCCGGACGGGAGAAAGCTCCTACGAGCAGTACTTC. Amino acids: CASSQDPARTGESSYEQYF.

V usage is TRBV7-9 and J usage is TRBJ1-2; 8 positions agree with TRBD1. Germline CDR1 SEHNR, CDR2 FQNEAQ (reference sequence). The CDR3 is 13 residues long. The V and J ends lost 1 base and 8 bases, in that order; junction bases with no gene match: 3. The CDR3 reads CASSLEDRDGYTF. CDR3 coding DNA: TGTGCCAGCAGCTTAGAGGACAGGGACGGCTACACCTTC.

This clone was recorded a few times. The chain couples TRBV5-4 to TRBJ2-1; 10 bases are a match to TRBD2. Germline assignment: CDR1 SGHNT and CDR2 YYREEE (reference sequence). The CDR3 covers 19 residues. Germline trimming cut 4 bases from V and 6 bases from J; bases unmatched to any gene: 19. The CDR3 loop reads CASSPGGALAGVSSNEQFF. The DNA of the CDR3 is TGTGCCAGCAGCCCGGGGGGTGCTCTAGCGGGAGTGTCGAGCAATGAGCAGTTCTTC.

CDR3 residues: CASSGLTASGRQETQYF. CDR3 sequence (DNA): TGTGCCAGCAGTGGCCTGACGGCTAGCGGGAGACAAGAGACCCAGTACTTC. V is TRBV6-1 and J is TRBJ2-5; 10 bases are shared with TRBD2. Losses at the gene ends were 4 bases for V and 2 bases for J; bases not matched to a gene: 10. Per germline, CDR1 MNHNS and CDR2 SASEGT. The CDR3 has 17 residues.

The genes are TRBV5-6 and TRBJ2-3; TRBD1 or TRBD2 may be the D gene (6 bases each). The V gene's germline CDR1 is SGHDT and CDR2 YYEEEE. CDR3 length equals 16 residues. Deletions cut 6 bases from V and 4 bases from J, with 21 bases between. This chain's CDR3 is CASTPGAGLRPDTQYF. The CDR3 DNA follows: TGTGCCAGCACCCCAGGGGCGGGATTGAGGCCAGATACGCAGTATTTT.

The V call is TRBV7-2, the J call TRBJ1-2; D unclear. Germline loops: CDR1 SGHTA, CDR2 FQGNSA. V was cut by 7 bases and J by 5 bases, with 20 bases left in between. CDR3 length equals 15 residues. CDR3 sequence reads: CASTPGRSIGYGYTF. The CDR3 bases are TGTGCCAGCACCCCCGGCAGATCAATAGGGTATGGCTACACCTTC.

V is TRBV1 and J is TRBJ1-1. TRBV1 is tagged as a pseudogene. The CDR3 is made up of 12 amino acids. The CDR3 DNA is TGCACCAGCAGCCAGATCCCTTGGGTGGCTTTCTTT. It is translated as CTSSQIPWVAFF.

This clone was counted many times. Here the CDR3 reads CACGRDTQYF. The CDR3 DNA is TGTGCCTGCGGCCGGGATACGCAGTATTTT. The rearrangement joins TRBV28 to TRBJ2-3; unclear D gene. Trimming stripped 11 bases from V and 6 bases from J, with 9 bases between. The germline V gene encodes CDR1 MDHEN and CDR2 SYDVKM. CDR3 size: 10 residues.

This clone was found a few times. The chain couples TRBV2 to TRBJ2-3, with D possibly TRBD1 on 6 matching bases. The V end was cut by 7 bases, the J end by 2 bases, with 25 bases between. This CDR3 is built from 18 residues. Germline V gene sequence: CDR1 SNHLY, CDR2 FYNNEI. The CDR3 spells CASKGITRGSETTDTQYF. CDR3 nucleotides: TGTGCCAGCAAGGGTATCACCAGGGGTAGCGAGACCACAGATACGCAGTATTTT.

In its sample, this clone was seen a few times. This chain's CDR3 is CASSQVSSQTQYF. The DNA of the CDR3 is TGTGCCAGCAGCCAAGTTAGCTCCCAGACCCAGTACTTC. The rearrangement uses TRBV14 and TRBJ2-5; D is uncertain. Trimming pared 1 base from V and 6 bases from J, leaving 9 bases between. The CDR3 totals 13 residues. From germline, CDR1 is SGHDN and CDR2 FVKESK. The variable domain in full, completed from reference TRBV14 and TRBJ2-5, reads EAGVTQFPSHSVIEKGQTVTLRCDPISGHDNLYWYRRVMGKEIKFLLHFVKESKQDESGMPNNRFLAERTGGTYSTLKVQPAELEDSGVYFCASSQVSSQTQYFGPGTRLLVL.